These T cell receptor beta chains were read from a single sample in a study of cytomegalovirus exposure and HLA in healthy donors. Only in-frame clones appear in the TCRdb table, and some are missing; sequencing was by immunoSEQ multiplex PCR. The table records 150,000 or so clones, under 90% of them present only once. Input material: PBMCs. The source of these receptors is a male donor in good health and CMV-seronegative. CDR3s include the opening cysteine and the closing phenylalanine or tryptophan. The D gene is left open where the match is weak. Size values are once, few and many counts, or a class for expanded clones, and some rows have none.

- | TRBJ2-7 | - | TRBV11-2 | TGTGCCAGCAGCTACGAGGCAGCTCTTAGGGAGCAGTACTTC | CASSYEAALREQYF
- | TRBJ2-7 | TRBD1 | TRBV5-4 | TGTGCCAGCAGCAGTCGTATTGGGACAGACTACGAGCAGTACTTC | CASSSRIGTDYEQYF
- | TRBJ2-1 | TRBD2 | TRBV2 | TGTGCCAGCAGGCGACTAGCGGGAAGCACCTACAATGAGCAGTTCTTC | CASRRLAGSTYNEQFF
- | TRBJ2-6 | TRBD1 | TRBV10-2 | TGCGCCAGCAGCGGGGACAGGGCTGGGGCCAACGTCCTGACTTTC | CASSGDRAGANVLTF
few | TRBJ2-7 | TRBD2 | TRBV28 | TGTGCCAGCAGGACTCGGACTAGCGTAAACTACGAGCAGTACTTC | CASRTRTSVNYEQYF
- | TRBJ1-6 | - | TRBV19 | TGTGCCAGTACCCTCCACGGCGGCAAAGCTAATTCACCCCTCCACTTT | CASTLHGGKANSPLHF
- | TRBJ2-2 | - | TRBV6-6 | TGTGCCAGCAGTTTGAGAGGGCCCAATACTGGCGGGGAGCTGTTTTTT | CASSLRGPNTGGELFF
- | TRBJ2-7 | - | TRBV28 | TGTGCCAGCAGTTTAAGTCAGGTGGTCTTGCACGAGCAGTACTTC | CASSLSQVVLHEQYF
- | TRBJ1-2 | TRBD1 | TRBV5-1 | TGCGCCAGCAGCTTGTCTCAATCCGGGACAGGGGCGTATGGCTACACCTTC | CASSLSQSGTGAYGYTF
- | TRBJ2-7 | TRBD2 | TRBV27 | TGTGCCAGCAGTAGCGAGAGACTAGCGGGATATCAAGAGCAGTACTTC | CASSSERLAGYQEQYF
- | TRBJ1-5 | - | TRBV19 | TGTGCCAGTAGTGTTGTGGGAGGGGGAAGGGGGTATCAGCCCCAGCATTTT | CASSVVGGGRGYQPQHF
- | TRBJ1-1 | TRBD1 | TRBV4-1 | TGCGCCAGCAGCCAAGATGGGGACAGGGCGGTGTTGAACACTGAAGCTTTCTTT | CASSQDGDRAVLNTEAFF
once | TRBJ2-1 | TRBD1 | TRBV9 | TGTGCCAGCAGCGCGAGACAGGGGTCGCCCAATGAGCAGTTCTTC | CASSARQGSPNEQFF
- | TRBJ1-3 | - | TRBV7-9 | TGTGCCAGCAGCACCCTGGACTCTTTCTTAGACACCATATATTTT | CASSTLDSFLDTIYF
- | TRBJ1-3 | - | TRBV10-3 | TGTGCCATCAGTGAGATCAGAAACACCATATATTTT | CAISEIRNTIYF
- | TRBJ2-7 | - | TRBV5-1 | TGCGCCAGCAGGGAGGGATACGAGCAGTACTTC | CASREGYEQYF
- | TRBJ1-5 | TRBD1 | TRBV28 | TGTGCCAGCAGTTTAAGGACAGGGGGTGTTTTGGTTCAGCCCCAGCATTTT | CASSLRTGGVLVQPQHF
- | TRBJ2-7 | TRBD1 | TRBV29-1 | TGCAGCGCAGGGGGCCCCTACGAGCAGTACTTC | CSAGGPYEQYF
- | TRBJ2-2 | - | TRBV18 | TGTGCCAGCTCACGACTATCCCGAACCGGGGAGCTGTTTTTT | CASSRLSRTGELFF
once | TRBJ1-5 | - | TRBV30 | TGTGCCTGGAGTGGGACAACAAGCAATCAGCCCCAGCATTTT | CAWSGTTSNQPQHF
- | TRBJ2-7 | TRBD1 | TRBV29-1 | TGCAGCGTTGAAGGGGGGGGACAGGGGTCCTCCTACGAGCAGTACTTC | CSVEGGGQGSSYEQYF
- | TRBJ1-1 | - | TRBV27 | TGTGCCAGCAGTTTACGTCCAGGCCAATACACTGAAGCTTTCTTT | CASSLRPGQYTEAFF
- | TRBJ2-7 | TRBD1 | TRBV9 | TGTGCCAGCAGCGTAGGCCAGGGGGCCCAGGAGCAGTACTTC | CASSVGQGAQEQYF
few | TRBJ1-3 | - | TRBV30 | TGTGCCTGGAGTGGAACAGGCCTCTCTGGAAACACCATATATTTT | CAWSGTGLSGNTIYF
- | TRBJ1-1 | - | TRBV5-4 | TGTGCCAGCAGGGCGACACGCAGCATGAACACTGAAGCTTTCTTT | CASRATRSMNTEAFF
- | TRBJ1-1 | - | TRBV30 | TGTGCCGGCAATCGGGGTGGGACTGAAGCTTTCTTT | CAGNRGGTEAFF
- | TRBJ1-6 | TRBD1 | TRBV6-1 | TGTGCCAGCAGTGAGACCGGGACAGGGGCTTCACCCCTCCACTTT | CASSETGTGASPLHF
- | TRBJ1-2 | - | TRBV5-1 | TGCGCCAGCAGCTCGAGCGGTAACTATGGCTACACCTTC | CASSSSGNYGYTF
- | TRBJ1-1 | - | TRBV19 | TGTGCCAGTAGCAACCCCCGCGGGTTCGCGGACACTGAAGCTTTCTTT | CASSNPRGFADTEAFF
- | TRBJ2-7 | TRBD1 | TRBV19 | TGTGCCAGTAGTATTGGGACAGGGGCCTACGAGCAGTACTTC | CASSIGTGAYEQYF
- | TRBJ2-7 | TRBD1 | TRBV15 | TGTGCCACCAGCGGGGACAGGGGGCCCTACGAGCAGTACTTC | CATSGDRGPYEQYF
- | TRBJ1-3 | - | TRBV7-2 | TGTGCCAGCAGCCGGAACAGGGACCCCGTTGGAAACACCATATATTTT | CASSRNRDPVGNTIYF
- | TRBJ1-3 | - | TRBV28 | TGTGCCAGCAGCCTCGGTCGCTCTGGAAACACCATATATTTT | CASSLGRSGNTIYF